This T cell receptor (beta chain) appears in the sequencing data of a study of cytomegalovirus exposure and HLA in healthy donors. Across the study: The Caucasian-associated ancestry cluster contained more than 75% of the approximately 430 genotyped donors. Whole-study results and caveats: The study designated 150 or so TCR beta chains cytomegalovirus-associated. Despite most TCR sequences being rare, some public TCRs occurred in many donors. In a later analysis, HLA-associated beta chains showed higher expansion and lower generation probabilities than comparable chains.

13 Jbeta primers and 60 Vbeta primers were used for the PCR. The repertoire was sequenced with immunoSEQ multiplex PCR; TCRdb's copy has only in-frame clones and lacks some. The table includes some 140,000 clones, around 79% detected once. Worth noting for this clone: Its antigen is not known.

Germline-derived CDR1 and CDR2 are MDHEN and SYDVKM. With 8 bases clipped from V and 4 bases from J, the junction kept 5 bases outside the gene matches. The length of the CDR3 is 13 residues. J is TRBJ1-2 and V is TRBV28; 9 bases line up with TRBD1. Sequencing used PBMCs. This sequence originates from a man between 25 and 39 years old in good health and CMV-seropositive. The CDR3 loop is CASYGTGPYGYTF. The CDR3, as DNA: TGTGCCAGCTACGGGACAGGGCCCTATGGCTACACCTTC.